This T cell receptor (beta chain) was documented in a study of blood T cell repertoires in COVID-19 (dated by TCRdb to the early 2020s). Regarding the research as a whole: The collaborator samples originated in the United States, Italy and Spain and spanned the acute and convalescent phases of COVID-19. The prospective study material was composed of cDNA or gDNA derived from T cells, B-cell-depleted T cells, or PBMCs. The dataset comprised deeply sampled blood TCRbeta repertoires from subjects exposed to, actively infected with, or recovered from COVID-19. The repertoires were released in a freely available public database intended as a resource for research on the immune response to SARS-CoV-2. Samples came from the ongoing ImmuneRACE study (first 160 participants) plus 1,254 subjects from 6 global collaborators. Nearly every sample came with metadata listing a de-identified subject ID, COVID-19 status, age in years and sex. Where available, HLA class I and class II types were taken from metadata supplied by the sample provider and were not determined by assay-based typing.

Broad study findings and their caveats: How much clinical and demographic metadata was included differed by source and by participant, and the metadata was provided uncurated.

TCRbeta CDR3 regions were amplified from genomic DNA using the immunoSEQ Assay, a bias-controlled multiplex PCR. In the source study's methods: The number of nucleated cells in each sample was estimated from the amplification of reference gene primers within the assay. To quantify the absolute abundance of each unique TCRbeta CDR3 rearrangement, sequence reads were collapsed and filtered. Productive Simpson clonality was computed per sample as the square root of Simpson's diversity index over productive rearrangements. TCRdb retrieved this table from immuneACCESS and kept in-frame rearrangements only. Not all clones are present; in checked studies, unresolved V genes account for under half, and no reason is known for the remainder. That table gives V, J and clone size, and the DNA gave D and trimming. The sample profile shows roughly 63,000 clones; 70% to 80% of them were found once. Together, the top ten hold less than 10% of the sample.

Whole blood was collected in K2EDTA tubes by collaborating institutions according to the institutions' own protocols. For TCRbeta analysis, collaborator samples were shipped as frozen whole blood, as isolated PBMCs, or as DNA extracted from either sample type. The germline V gene sets CDR1 to MDHEN and CDR2 to SYDVKM. The CDR3 contains 16 residues, cysteine and phenylalanine counted. The entry retains the CDR3 DNA only, 48 bases that are in frame from base 1. The germline V and J ends show losses of 3 bases and 8 bases respectively, and no gene match explains 11 bases of the junction. Comment on this clone: Its antigen is currently not known. Nothing much larger sits one base from this clone, and base qualities are not available.

The material sequenced was peripheral blood. The chain links TRBV28 with TRBJ1-4, and 8 bases in between align with TRBD1. The receptor comes from a human donor in a cohort sampled during active COVID-19. The CDR3: CASSFGAGRGHEKLFF. The DNA reads TGTGCCAGCAGTTTTGGGGCGGGCAGGGGGCACGAAAAACTGTTTTTT.